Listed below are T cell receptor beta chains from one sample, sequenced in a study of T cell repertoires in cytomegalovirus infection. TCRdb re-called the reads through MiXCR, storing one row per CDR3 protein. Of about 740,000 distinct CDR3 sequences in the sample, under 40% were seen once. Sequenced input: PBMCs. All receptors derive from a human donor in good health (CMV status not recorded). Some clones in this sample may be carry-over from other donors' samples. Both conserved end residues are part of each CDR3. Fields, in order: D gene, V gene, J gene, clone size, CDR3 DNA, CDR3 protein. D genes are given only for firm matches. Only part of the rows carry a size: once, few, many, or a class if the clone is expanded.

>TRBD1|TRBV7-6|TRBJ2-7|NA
TGTGCCAGCAGCGGACAGGGTAGCGACGAGCAGTACTTC
CASSGQGSDEQYF
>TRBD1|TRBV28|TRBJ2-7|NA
TGTGCCAGCCAGGGGCCGGGACAGGGGAAAGACGAGCAGTACTTC
CASQGPGQGKDEQYF
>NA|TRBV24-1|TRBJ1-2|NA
TGTGCCACCAGTGACCGGAAACAGGGCCCGGGGGGCTACACCTTC
CATSDRKQGPGGYTF
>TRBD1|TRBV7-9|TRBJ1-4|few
TGTGCCAGCAGCAGAGGCCACCGGGACAGGGTCGATGAAAAACTGTTTTTT
CASSRGHRDRVDEKLFF
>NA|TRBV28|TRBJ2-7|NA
TGTGCCAGCAGTTCCCCCGGGACAATGGAAATCGAGCAGTACTTC
CASSSPGTMEIEQYF
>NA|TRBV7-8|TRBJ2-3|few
TGTGCCAGCAGCTTTGCAGCAGCGATTATCACAAGCACAGATACGCAGTATTTT
CASSFAAAIITSTDTQYF
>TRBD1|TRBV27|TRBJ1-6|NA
TGTGCCAGCAGTTTTCGTAGCGGCAGGGGGCCTTCACCCCTCCACTTT
CASSFRSGRGPSPLHF
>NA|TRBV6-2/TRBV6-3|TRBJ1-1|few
TGTGCCAGCAGTTACTCGGCCCCCCACACTGAAGCTTTCTTT
CASSYSAPHTEAFF
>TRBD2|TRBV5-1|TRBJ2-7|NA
TGCGCCAGCAGCTTGGGTGGGACTAGCGGGAACGAGCAGTACTTC
CASSLGGTSGNEQYF
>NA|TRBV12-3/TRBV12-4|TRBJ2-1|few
TGTGCCAGCAGTGAAGGTCGCTACAATGAGCAGTTCTTC
CASSEGRYNEQFF
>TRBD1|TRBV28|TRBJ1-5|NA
TGTGCCAGCAGTATGGGACAGGGCCATCAGCCCCAGCATTTT
CASSMGQGHQPQHF
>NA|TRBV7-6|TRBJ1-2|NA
TGTGCCAGCAGCCCTACGAGGGGAGATGGCTACACCTTC
CASSPTRGDGYTF
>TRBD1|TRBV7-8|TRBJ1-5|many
TGTGCCAGCAGCGGAGGACAGGGGGATCAGCCCCAGCATTTT
CASSGGQGDQPQHF
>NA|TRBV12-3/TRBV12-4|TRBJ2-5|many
TGTGCCAGCGGCTCTCTTGGCGTCGCGGAGACCCAGTACTTC
CASGSLGVAETQYF
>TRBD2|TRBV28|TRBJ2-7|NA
TGTGCCAGCAGCCGCCCTCGGACAAACCTAGCGGGGATGCCCGGGGAGCAGTACTTC
CASSRPRTNLAGMPGEQYF
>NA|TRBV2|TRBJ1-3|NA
TGTGCCAGCGCTCGGAGAGGTGGGGGAAACACCATATATTTT
CASARRGGGNTIYF
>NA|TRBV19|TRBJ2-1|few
TGTGCCAGTAGAAAATCCGGGACCAATGAGCAGTTCTTC
CASRKSGTNEQFF
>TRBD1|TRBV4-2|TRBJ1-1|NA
TGTGCCAGCAGCCAAGGGTACCCCGGGACAGGGGTAATGAACACTGAAGCTTTCTTT
CASSQGYPGTGVMNTEAFF
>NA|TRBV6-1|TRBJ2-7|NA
TGTGCCAGCAGTGAAGCCGTGTCGGTCGGCGAGCAGTACTTC
CASSEAVSVGEQYF
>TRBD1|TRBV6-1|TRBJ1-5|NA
TGTGCCAGCATGTCGGACAGGGGTAGCAATCAGCCCCAGCATTTT
CASMSDRGSNQPQHF
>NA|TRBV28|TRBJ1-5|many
TGTGCCAGCAGTTTTCGGAACAATCAGCCCCAGCATTTT
CASSFRNNQPQHF
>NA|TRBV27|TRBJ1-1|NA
TGTGCCAACAGTCCCTTAGGGGATTGGACTGAAGCTTTCTTT
CANSPLGDWTEAFF
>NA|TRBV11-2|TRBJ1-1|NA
TGTGCCAGCAGCGCGACCACAGACACTGAAGCTTTCTTT
CASSATTDTEAFF
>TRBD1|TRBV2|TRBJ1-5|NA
TGTGCCAGCACGGGACAGGGGAAGAATCAGCCCCAGCATTTT
CASTGQGKNQPQHF
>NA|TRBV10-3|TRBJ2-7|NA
TGTGCCATCAGGGAGAGCTACGAGCAGTACTTC
CAIRESYEQYF
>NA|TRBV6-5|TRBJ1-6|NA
TGTGCCAGCAGTTACGAGTCGGGGGGTCGTTCACCCCTCCACTTT
CASSYESGGRSPLHF
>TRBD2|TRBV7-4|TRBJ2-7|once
TGTGCCGGGGGGGTATACAGCACCGAGCAGTACTTC
CAGGVYSTEQYF
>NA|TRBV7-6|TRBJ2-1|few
TGTGCCAGCAGCTTAGGGGGGTCGTTTGGCAATGAGCAGTTCTTC
CASSLGGSFGNEQFF
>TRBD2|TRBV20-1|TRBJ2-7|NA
TGCAGTGCTCGGGGGACTAGCGGGATCCCCTACGAGCAGTACTTC
CSARGTSGIPYEQYF